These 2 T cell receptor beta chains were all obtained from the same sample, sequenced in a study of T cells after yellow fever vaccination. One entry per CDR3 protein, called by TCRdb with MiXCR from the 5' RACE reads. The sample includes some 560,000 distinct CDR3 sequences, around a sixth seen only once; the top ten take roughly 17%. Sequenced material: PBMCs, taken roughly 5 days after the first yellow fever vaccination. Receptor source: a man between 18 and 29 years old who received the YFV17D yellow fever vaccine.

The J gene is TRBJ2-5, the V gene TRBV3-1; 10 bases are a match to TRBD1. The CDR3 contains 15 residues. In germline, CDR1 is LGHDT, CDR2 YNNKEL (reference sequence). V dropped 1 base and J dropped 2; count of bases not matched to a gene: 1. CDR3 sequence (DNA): TGTGCCAGCAGCCAAGCGGGACAGGGGCAAGAGACCCAGTACTTC. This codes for CASSQAGQGQETQYF.

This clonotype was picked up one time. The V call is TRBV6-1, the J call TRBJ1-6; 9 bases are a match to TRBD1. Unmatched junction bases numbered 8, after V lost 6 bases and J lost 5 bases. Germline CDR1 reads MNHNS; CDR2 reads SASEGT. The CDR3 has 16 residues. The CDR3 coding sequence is TGTGCCAGCAGATTGGGACAGGGAGAGGATAATTCACCCCTCCACTTT. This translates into CASRLGQGEDNSPLHF.